The T cell receptor beta chain described here comes from a study of memory CD4+ T cells and cytomegalovirus serostatus. The study's findings and limits: About 40% of the roughly 150 known CMV-associated TCRbeta sequences appeared in CD4+ memory.

In the case of this clone: Its antigen is not known.

Germline CDR1 and CDR2: LNHNV and YYDKDF (reference sequence). V lost 1 base, J lost 5 bases, and 18 bases lay in between. CDR3 length: 17 residues. Generated by immunoSEQ multiplex PCR, the TCRdb table keeps only in-frame clones and is missing some. The sample yields about 60,000 clones, 60% to 75% seen once. The sort gate was single viable CD3+CD4+CD8-CD45RO+ cells for memory CD4+ T cells. Sample: memory CD4+ T cells from blood. The TCR originated in an adult in good health and CMV-seropositive. The chain recombines TRBV15 with TRBJ2-1; D gene unclear. The CDR3 nucleotides are TGTGCCACCAGCAGAGTACGTGAGGTGTCGGTGGACAATGAGCAGTTCTTC. It codes for CATSRVREVSVDNEQFF.